This T cell receptor (beta chain) comes out of a study of identical twins. Trimming stripped 3 bases from V and 2 bases from J, with 9 bases between. The CDR3 length is 14 residues. This clonotype came up a few times. Its target is unknown. Template switching added a universal primer binding site, and final cDNA carried unique molecular identifiers. TCRdb recomputed calls from the 5' RACE reads with MiXCR, one row per CDR3 protein. The sample yields about 890,000 distinct CDR3 sequences, 9% to 15% seen once. Study findings and constraints: Sharing of beta out-of-frame sequences by twins showed a weaker excess. The more abundant beta clonotypes in cord blood had fewer insertions, and memory repertoires did not show this. Cross-sectional statistics, not tracking of the same donors, supported the conclusions.

These same data were also listed under a study on yellow fever vaccine responses in identical twins.

Sequencing input: PBMCs. The TCR sequence derives from a woman under 30 in good health. This chain joins TRBV12-3 or TRBV12-4 and TRBJ2-3; D is uncertain. CDR3 DNA: TGTGCCAGCAGTTTCCTGTCTTACACAGATACGCAGTATTTT. Its translation: CASSFLSYTDTQYF.